This TCR beta chain stems from a study of neoadjuvant anti-PD-1 for oral cavity cancer. Study overall: Patients mostly received three to four biweekly nivolumab doses at 3 mg/kg before surgery. Patients without progression received a fourth nivolumab dose around day 43, then surgical resection on days 50-56.

The V and J ends lost 5 bases and 8 bases respectively, with 12 bases between them. Germline-derived CDR1 and CDR2 are LNHDA and SQIVND (reference sequence). The CDR3 consists of 13 residues. Broader study findings: Post-nivolumab, blood T cell clonality was significantly elevated in non-responders. Only three patients per response group were TCR-analyzed; validation needed.

Noted time point: after neoadjuvant nivolumab, at surgical resection. Clones were sequenced by immunoSEQ multiplex PCR, and TCRdb holds only the in-frame ones, with some missing. The sample contains some 7,700 clones, 60% to 75% of which appear only once. On this clone: Its specificity is unknown.

The source of this sequence is a person aged 40 to 85 with oral cavity squamous cell carcinoma. The specimen comprised PBMCs, sampled after nivolumab (anti-PD-1) treatment. The chain links TRBV19 to TRBJ1-4; D might be TRBD1 (5 bases). CDR3 in DNA: TGTGCCAGTAGTCAGGGTATAGGGGAAAAACTGTTTTTT. Residues: CASSQGIGEKLFF.